These 21 T cell receptor beta chains came from one sample sequenced in a study of blood T cell repertoires in COVID-19. The data were produced by immunoSEQ multiplex PCR, yet TCRdb's version contains in-frame clones alone and is incomplete. Among 150,000 to 200,000 clones listed, around 90% were seen once. Sequencing was performed on peripheral blood. All receptors come from a man aged 45-65 years with acute or convalescent COVID-19.

The genes are TRBV28 and TRBJ1-2, with D unclear. With 7 bases removed from V and 1 base from J, the gap between germline ends came to 7 bases. CDR1 MDHEN and CDR2 SYDVKM come from the germline V gene. The CDR3 is 12 amino acids. CDR3 protein: CASNGYNYGYTF. In nucleotides, the CDR3 is TGTGCCAGCAACGGGTATAACTATGGCTACACCTTC.

The rearrangement joins TRBV9 to TRBJ2-5; weak D call: TRBD1 (5 bases). Trimming cost V 0 bases and J 5 bases, with 17 bases left between them. The CDR3 has 16 amino acids. CDR1 and CDR2 (germline): SGDLS, YYNGEE. Written as DNA, the CDR3 is TGTGCCAGCAGCGTAGAAATAGGGGCCCCCGGGGAGACCCAGTACTTC. Its translation: CASSVEIGAPGETQYF.

The genes are TRBV18 and TRBJ2-2; 9 nucleotides align to TRBD1. The V and J ends lost 3 bases and 5 bases, in that order; junction bases with no gene match: 10. The CDR3 is made up of 17 amino acids. Germline CDR1 KGHSH, CDR2 LQKENI. For the CDR3, the DNA is TGTGCCAGCTCACCCCAGGAGACAGGGGGTGAAACCGGGGAGCTGTTTTTT. This encodes CASSPQETGGETGELFF.

This chain links TRBV30 with TRBJ1-1; D is perhaps TRBD1 (5 bases). Trimming took off 1 base at V and 0 bases at J, with 15 bases between the two ends. Germline V gene lookup returns CDR1 GTSNPN and CDR2 SVGIG (reference sequence). There are 16 residues in the CDR3. The CDR3 DNA sequence: TGTGCCTGGAGTGGTCTTTCAGGGTCCATGAACACTGAAGCTTTCTTT. Amino acids: CAWSGLSGSMNTEAFF.

This clone was seen only once. The V call is TRBV5-4, the J call TRBJ2-1, with 7 bases aligning to TRBD2. Germline values: CDR1 SGHNT, CDR2 YYREEE (reference sequence). The CDR3 sequence is 15 residues long. Trimming cost V 0 bases and J 9 bases; bases outside gene matches: 9. The CDR3 DNA reads as TGTGCCAGCAGCTTGGAGGGAGCGGGGTTTGGTGAGCAGTTCTTC. Translating gives CASSLEGAGFGEQFF.

The V gene is TRBV28, the J gene TRBJ1-3; TRBD1 might be the D (6 bases). Germline assignment: CDR1 MDHEN and CDR2 SYDVKM. The CDR3 sequence is 16 residues long. V was clipped by 7 bases and J by 0 bases, with 16 bases between them. CDR3 loop: CASTAPGGPSGNTIYF. The CDR3 coding sequence is TGTGCCAGCACTGCGCCCGGGGGGCCCTCTGGAAACACCATATATTTT.

In its sample, this clone was seen once. This chain links TRBV10-3 with TRBJ1-2; D not resolved. The CDR3 covers 13 residues. The germline V gene encodes CDR1 ENHRY and CDR2 SYGVKD. Trimming took 4 bases from V and 6 from J, leaving 12 bases between them. CDR3 bases: TGTGCCATCAGTGGACAATCTTCGGATGGCTACACCTTC. Its protein product is CAISGQSSDGYTF.

This clone was seen just once. This chain joins TRBV16 and TRBJ2-3, with 12 bases lining up with TRBD2. The CDR3 covers 19 residues. With 0 bases clipped from V and 7 bases from J, the junction kept 14 bases outside the gene matches. CDR1 is KGHSY, CDR2 FQNENV, per germline. CDR3 coding DNA: TGTGCCAGCAGCCAATCGGCCCTAGCGGGAGGGCCGTGGACATATACGCAGTATTTT. Translated: CASSQSALAGGPWTYTQYF.

The CDR3 nucleotides are TGTGCCAGCAGAAACGGACAGGGTACCGGGGAGCTGTTTTTT. It specifies CASRNGQGTGELFF. The V call is TRBV28, the J call TRBJ2-2, with TRBD1 matching 8 bases. CDR1 is MDHEN, CDR2 SYDVKM, per germline. The CDR3 loop spans 14 amino acids. V trimming: 6 bases; J trimming: 5 bases; junction bases outside the gene matches: 5. The variable domain in full, completed from reference TRBV28 and TRBJ2-2, reads DVKVTQSSRYLVKRTGEKVFLECVQDMDHENMFWYRQDPGLGLRLIYFSYDVKMKEKGDIPEGYSVSREKKERFSLILESASTNQTSMYLCASRNGQGTGELFFGEGSRLTVL.

This chain joins TRBV21-1 and TRBJ2-1; the table's D gene call, TRBD1, was not cross checked with the DNA. TRBV21-1 is deemed a pseudogene. The CDR3 is 12 amino acids. The DNA of the CDR3 is TGTGCCAGCAGCATCAGTTATCATGAGCAGTTCTTC. This translates into CASSISYHEQFF.

About this clone: Other DNA sequences of this sample code for an identical CDR3. The chain is built from TRBV18 and TRBJ2-7, with 11 bases aligning to TRBD1. The CDR3 consists of 14 residues. Looked up from germline, CDR1 is KGHSH and CDR2 is LQKENI. The junction had 1 base not matched to a gene; V was cut back by 3 bases and J by 3 bases. CDR3 DNA sequence: TGTGCCAGCTCACCTGGGACAGGGGGCTACGAGCAGTACTTC. This gives the protein CASSPGTGGYEQYF.

This sequence joins TRBV9 and TRBJ2-5; D is possibly TRBD1 (6 bases). The V gene lost 2 bases and the J gene lost 0 bases, with 8 bases spanning the gap. Germline V gene data show CDR1 as SGDLS and CDR2 as YYNGEE. CDR3 length: 14 amino acids. This chain's CDR3 is CASSVGQNQETQYF. Written as DNA, the CDR3 is TGTGCCAGCAGCGTCGGACAGAACCAAGAGACCCAGTACTTC.

V is TRBV19 and J is TRBJ1-2; D not certain. V dropped 2 bases and J dropped 4 bases, with 11 bases sitting between them. The CDR3 runs to 14 residues. CDR1 is LNHDA and CDR2 is SQIVND in the germline V gene (reference sequence). The CDR3 sequence is CASSIIGSGYGYTF. The CDR3 DNA sequence: TGTGCCAGTAGTATAATAGGTTCAGGCTATGGCTACACCTTC.

To note about this clone: This sample includes further DNA sequences coding for the same CDR3. V is TRBV5-4 and J is TRBJ1-1; 7 nucleotides match TRBD1. Germline V gene sequence: CDR1 SGHNT, CDR2 YYREEE (reference sequence). The CDR3 totals 14 residues. With V trimmed by 2 bases and J by 0 bases, 1 base remained unmatched. Here the CDR3 reads CASSFDRVNTEAFF. CDR3 nucleotide sequence: TGTGCCAGCAGCTTCGACAGGGTGAACACTGAAGCTTTCTTT.

This rearrangement joins TRBV10-3 to TRBJ1-1; TRBD1 is a possible D gene (6 bases). V was pared by 6 bases and J by 8 bases, with 16 bases between. The germline V gene encodes CDR1 ENHRY and CDR2 SYGVKD. This CDR3 region has 13 residues. CDR3 in amino acids: CAISALPGEEAFF. In DNA form, the CDR3 reads TGTGCCATCAGCGCCCTCCCAGGGGAGGAAGCTTTCTTT.

This chain links TRBV9 with TRBJ1-6; 7 bases are shared with TRBD1. The CDR3 sequence is 15 residues long. Germline V gene lookup returns CDR1 SGDLS and CDR2 YYNGEE. J gave up 5 bases and V 3 bases, and 5 bases lay outside the gene matches. CDR3 nucleotide sequence: TGTGCCAGCAGCGCGACAGGGTTACATAATTCACCCCTCCACTTT. Translation: CASSATGLHNSPLHF. Together with reference TRBV9 and TRBJ1-6, the CDR3 gives the full variable domain: DSGVTQTPKHLITATGQRVTLRCSPRSGDLSVYWYQQSLDQGLQFLIQYYNGEERAKGNILERFSAQQFPDLHSELNLSSLELGDSALYFCASSATGLHNSPLHFGNGTRLTVT.

This sequence joins TRBV21-1 and TRBJ2-7; the table's D call of TRBD2 was not tested on the DNA. TRBV21-1 is annotated as a pseudogene. The CDR3 is 15 residues long. CDR3: CASSKGGPGAYEQYF. DNA for the CDR3: TGTGCCAGCAGCAAAGGAGGGCCGGGGGCCTACGAGCAGTACTTC.

V is TRBV19 and J is TRBJ2-1; 8 bases align to TRBD1. Germline V gene data show CDR1 as LNHDA and CDR2 as SQIVND (reference sequence). The CDR3 length is 14 residues. V lost 3 bases, J lost 8 bases, and 6 bases stayed unmatched. CDR3 DNA sequence: TGTGCCAGTAGTATTACAGGGGGGAGCGATGAGCAGTTCTTC. The encoded protein is CASSITGGSDEQFF.

The rearrangement joins TRBV6-5 to TRBJ2-7, with 10 nucleotides matching TRBD2. The germline V gene has CDR1 MNHEY and CDR2 SVGAGI. With V trimmed by 3 bases and J by 3 bases, 2 bases remained unmatched. The CDR3 has 14 residues. The CDR3 DNA reads TGTGCCAGCAGTTATTTAGCGGGAGGCTACGAGCAGTACTTC. Its translation: CASSYLAGGYEQYF.

This chain joins TRBV27 and TRBJ1-5; 7 bases agree with TRBD1. Per the germline V gene, CDR1 is MNHEY and CDR2 is SMNVEV (reference sequence). Germline trimming cut 6 bases from V and 4 bases from J; bases unmatched to any gene: 9. CDR3 length: 15 residues. CDR3 region: CASSLKTGLNQPQHF. The CDR3 DNA is TGTGCCAGCAGCTTGAAGACAGGGCTAAATCAGCCCCAGCATTTT.

Only a few counts were recorded for this clone. The CDR3 DNA reads TGCGCCAGCAGCCAAAGGGACACCCGCTATGGCTACACCTTC. Its protein product is CASSQRDTRYGYTF. The chain recombines TRBV4-1 with TRBJ1-2, with D perhaps matching TRBD1 (6 bases). V lost 2 bases, J lost 4 bases, and 11 bases lay in between. Germline V gives CDR1 MGHRA, CDR2 YSYEKL. CDR3 length: 14 amino acids.